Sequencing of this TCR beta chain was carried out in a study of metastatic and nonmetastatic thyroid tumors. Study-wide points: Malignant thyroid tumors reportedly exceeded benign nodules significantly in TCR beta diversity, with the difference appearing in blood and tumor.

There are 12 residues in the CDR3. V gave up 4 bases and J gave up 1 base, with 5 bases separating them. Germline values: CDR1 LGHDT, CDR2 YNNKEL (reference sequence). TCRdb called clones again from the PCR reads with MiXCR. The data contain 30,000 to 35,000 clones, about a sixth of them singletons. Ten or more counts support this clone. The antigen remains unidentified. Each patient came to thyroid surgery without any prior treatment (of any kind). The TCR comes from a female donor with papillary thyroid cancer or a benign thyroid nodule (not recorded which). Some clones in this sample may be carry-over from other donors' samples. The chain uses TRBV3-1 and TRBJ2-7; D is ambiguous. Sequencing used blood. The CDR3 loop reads CASSLRSYEQYF. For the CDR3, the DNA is TGTGCCAGCAGCCTCAGGTCCTACGAGCAGTACTTC.